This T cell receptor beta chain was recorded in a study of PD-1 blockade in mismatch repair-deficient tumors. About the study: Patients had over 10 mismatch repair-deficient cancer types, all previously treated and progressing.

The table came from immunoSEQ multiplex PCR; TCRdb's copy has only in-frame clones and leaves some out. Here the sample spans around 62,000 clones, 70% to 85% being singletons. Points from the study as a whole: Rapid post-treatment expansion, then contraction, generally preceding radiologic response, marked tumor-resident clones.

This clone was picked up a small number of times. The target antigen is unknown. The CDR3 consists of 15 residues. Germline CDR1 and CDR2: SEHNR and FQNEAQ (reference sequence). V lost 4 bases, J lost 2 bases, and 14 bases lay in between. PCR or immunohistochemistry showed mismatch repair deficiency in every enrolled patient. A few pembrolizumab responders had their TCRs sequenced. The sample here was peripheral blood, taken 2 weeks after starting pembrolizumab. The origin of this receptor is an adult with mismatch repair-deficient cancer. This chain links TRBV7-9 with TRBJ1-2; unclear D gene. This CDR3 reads CASSSEGLGNYGYTF. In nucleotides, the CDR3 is TGTGCCAGCAGCTCCGAAGGGCTGGGAAACTATGGCTACACCTTC.